The source of this T cell receptor beta chain is a study of lymphopenia after photon versus proton radiotherapy (dated 2019 in TCRdb). A note on the overall study: The study compared the immunological effects of photon versus proton radiation therapy in patients with gastrointestinal tumors who developed high-grade lymphopenia. The approximately 20 patients in the cohort had gastrointestinal tumors, were treated with either photon or proton therapy, and subsequently developed lymphopenia. The study was designed to characterize how the impact on the immune system differs between the two radiation modalities. Here is what the overall study found, with its caveats: Once the lymphocyte count had reached its nadir, the repertoires of photon-treated patients showed oligoclonal expansion, particularly of CD8+ Temra cells, and this expansion drove the decline in diversity. Across the cohort, among patients who died, a greater drop in TCR diversity after the nadir was inversely correlated with overall survival time. During treatment, patients who received proton therapy stayed relatively stable, whereas patients who received photon therapy lost naive T cells and TCR diversity and gained effector/memory populations. The survival association was assessed only in patients who died, and better survival with proton therapy was presented by the authors as a possibility rather than a demonstrated result.

As to this clone: The antigen it binds to is not known. Base quality data are lacking; no much larger clone is found one base away.

V and J lose 7 bases and 7 bases, and a span of 16 bases separates them. CDR1 and CDR2, looked up from the germline V gene, are SNHLY and FYNNEI. From the cysteine up to the phenylalanine, the CDR3 has a length of 14 residues. Only CDR3 DNA is held: 42 bases, read in frame from base 1. Receptor libraries were prepared by the immunoSEQ multiplex PCR assay. Deep sequencing of rearranged TCR beta loci, alongside multiparametric flow cytometry, was used to profile T cell repertoires. The source is immuneACCESS, and TCRdb retained only in-frame sequences with V and J called. Part of the clones is not carried over; for the studies checked, unresolved V genes explain less than half of this, and the remainder is unexplained. Present in this sample are 40,000 to 45,000 clones, roughly 84% of which were seen just once. 10% to 13% of the sample rests with the top ten.

The clonotype comes from a woman aged 65 to 85 with pancreatic cancer. Some clones in this sample may be carry-over from other donors' samples. The sequence joins TRBV2 to TRBJ1-4; a weak D assignment points to TRBD1 (5 bases agree). Source: peripheral blood, taken from a patient treated with proton-based radiotherapy. The CDR3 here reads CASMRGGDSEKLFF. The sequenced DNA: TGTGCCAGCATGCGGGGAGGGGATAGTGAAAAACTGTTTTTT.